Below, 28 T cell receptor beta chains from the same sample are listed, as sequenced in a study of tumor-infiltrating lymphocytes in primary liver carcinoma. Production of TCR beta cDNA used 400 to 650 ng total RNA together with a constant-region primer. Slightly modified ARM-PCR with three nested multiplex PCR rounds yielded TCR beta libraries. TRBV1-TRBV30 forward primers paired with a C-beta reverse primer drove the first two PCR rounds, ten to eleven cycles each. MiXCR, run by TCRdb on the multiplex PCR reads, gives a single entry per CDR3 protein. The profile shows some 130,000 distinct CDR3 sequences, around 70% of them singletons. Co-extracted RNA and DNA came from about 20-30 mg of unsorted bulk tissue. Material for sequencing was tumor-adjacent normal liver tissue. The receptors stem from a woman aged 55 to 70 with primary liver carcinoma and hepatitis B virus infection.

V is TRBV5-5 and J is TRBJ1-5; weak D call: TRBD1 (5 bases). Trimming took 8 bases from V and 4 from J, leaving 22 bases between them. Germline V gene data show CDR1 as SGHKS and CDR2 as YYEKEE (reference sequence). This CDR3 has 16 amino acids. CDR3: CARSVGPRGSNQPQHF. The CDR3 DNA reads TGTGCCAGAAGCGTGGGGCCCCGGGGGTCAAATCAGCCCCAGCATTTT.

As concerns this clonotype: This sequence may be a read error, since a much larger clone differs from it by one base. The chain is built from TRBV5-4 and TRBJ1-1; 9 bases align to TRBD1. The V gene's germline CDR1 is SGHNT and CDR2 YYREEE (reference sequence). This CDR3 is 14 amino acids long. V lost 1 base, J lost 5 bases, and 3 bases stayed unmatched. The CDR3 here is CASSLKQGATEAFF. DNA of the CDR3: TGTGCCAGCAGCTTGAAACAGGGGGCGACTGAAGCTTTCTTT. The full variable domain, its missing parts supplied by reference TRBV5-4 and TRBJ1-1, is ETGVTQSPTHLIKTRGQQVTLRCSSQSGHNTVSWYQQALGQGPQFIFQYYREEENGRGNFPPRFSGLQFPNYSSELNVNALELDDSALYLCASSLKQGATEAFFGQGTRLTVV.

Notes on this clonotype: At one end, the junction sequence differs from germline, possibly due to a read error. The chain employs TRBV6-2 or TRBV6-3 and TRBJ2-4; perhaps TRBD2 as D (6 bases). Germline V gene data show CDR1 as MNHEY and CDR2 as SVGEGT. This CDR3 comprises 16 residues. The CDR3 bases are TGTGCCAGCAATGCGGGGCAGGACCTAGGTCTAGACATTCAATACTTC. This sequence encodes CASNAGQDLGLDIQYF.

This clonotype was detected once. Germline is not matched at one junction end, which may reflect a read error. The V call is TRBV28, the J call TRBJ1-1, with TRBD1 matching over 10 bases. The CDR3 sequence is 17 residues long. Germline CDR1 is MDHEN and CDR2 is SYDVKM. CDR3 in DNA: TGTACCAGCAGTTTACCCCAGGGACAGGGGATTAACACCGAAGCTTTCTTT. This encodes CTSSLPQGQGINTEAFF.

To note about this clonotype: The junction differs from germline at one of its ends, possibly a read error. The J gene is TRBJ2-7, the V gene TRBV7-9; no clear D gene. This CDR3 region has 11 residues. Germline V CDR1 and CDR2: SEHNR, FQNEAQ (reference sequence). The CDR3 loop is CASSPNSERYF. In DNA, the CDR3 is TGTGCCAGCAGCCCCAACAGCGAGCGGTACTTC.

Comments on this clonotype: Germline is not matched at one junction end, which may reflect a read error. CDR3 region: CASSLGWQPQHF. The CDR3 region has the DNA TGTGCCAGTAGCTTGGGATGGCAGCCCCAGCATTTT. This sequence joins TRBV5-5 and TRBJ1-5; unclear D gene. CDR3 length: 12 amino acids. Per the germline V gene, CDR1 is SGHKS and CDR2 is YYEKEE (reference sequence).

This clonotype was counted ten times or more. This chain uses TRBV4-1 with TRBJ1-5, with 9 bases lining up with TRBD1. Germline V CDR1 and CDR2: MGHRA, YSYEKL. Germline trimming cut 5 bases from V and 0 bases from J; bases unmatched to any gene: 8. This CDR3 comprises 17 residues. This CDR3 is CASSSRTGGHSNQPQHF. Here the CDR3 DNA reads TGCGCCAGCAGCAGTCGAACAGGGGGCCATAGCAATCAGCCCCAGCATTTT.

The chain employs TRBV4-1 and TRBJ2-1, with a tentative D call TRBD2 (5 bases). Per the germline V gene, CDR1 is MGHRA and CDR2 is YSYEKL. The CDR3 totals 15 residues. V was trimmed by 8 bases and J by 11 bases, leaving 25 bases between them. CDR3 amino acids: CASCPTDSRSVKQFF. The CDR3 DNA reads TGCGCCAGCTGTCCCACGGACTCGAGAAGCGTTAAGCAGTTCTTC.

Concerning this clonotype itself: The CDR3 end shows no conserved phenylalanine or tryptophan, and so a read error is likely. The V gene is TRBV4-1, the J gene TRBJ2-6, with a possible D match to TRBD1 (6 bases). The CDR3 sequence is 16 residues long. The germline CDR1 and CDR2 sequences are MGHRA and YSYEKL. In DNA form, the CDR3 reads TGCGCCAGCCGCCAACCAGGGGCTAGCGGGGCCAACGTCCTGACTCTC. This translates into CASRQPGASGANVLTL.

This clonotype was observed a few times. The V gene is TRBV11-2, the J gene TRBJ2-7, with no clear D. This CDR3 has 13 amino acids. The V end was cut by 5 bases, the J end by 6 bases, with 14 bases between. Germline values: CDR1 SGHAT, CDR2 FQNNGV. CDR3 amino acids: CASSPSNTGEQYF. DNA of the CDR3: TGTGCCAGCAGCCCCTCGAATACGGGCGAGCAGTACTTC.

About this clonotype: Compared with germline, one end of the junction differs, possibly owing to a read error. In DNA form, the CDR3 reads TGTGCCAACAGCACTTCAGGGGGCAAAGGCTACACCTTC. Translating gives CANSTSGGKGYTF. This chain joins TRBV7-3 and TRBJ1-2; TRBD1 agrees at 8 bases. The CDR3 runs to 13 residues. Germline CDR1 reads SGHTA; CDR2 reads FQGTGA.

Note on this clonotype: At one boundary the junction diverges from the germline segment, which might be a read error. This chain links TRBV12-3 or TRBV12-4 with TRBJ1-1, with D possibly being TRBD1 (5 bases). The CDR3 loop spans 15 amino acids. The CDR3 loop reads CASSLQGPAGTEALF. The CDR3 nucleotides are TGTGCCAGCAGTTTACAGGGACCCGCAGGCACTGAAGCCCTCTTT.

The chain employs TRBV4-1 and TRBJ2-1; 7 nucleotides agree with TRBD1. The CDR3 is 18 amino acids. Germline V gene lookup returns CDR1 MGHRA and CDR2 YSYEKL. J was trimmed by 2 bases and V by 10 bases; bases with no gene match: 20. CDR3 nucleotides: TGCGCCATCAACCACGAGCCGCCGACAGGGAAGGCCTACAATGAGCAGTTCTTC. Encoded protein: CAINHEPPTGKAYNEQFF.

A word on this clonotype: This could be a read error, since a much larger clone is one nucleotide away. This rearrangement joins TRBV28 to TRBJ1-2, with D maybe TRBD1 (5 bases). Germline CDR1 reads MDHEN; CDR2 reads SYDVKM. The germline V and J ends were trimmed by 5 bases and 8 bases, with 18 bases remaining between them. The CDR3 is made up of 14 amino acids. This CDR3 is CASSHGTYKGGYTF. CDR3 coding DNA: TGTGCCAGCAGTCACGGGACCTACAAGGGGGGCTACACCTTC.

On this clonotype itself: With a much larger clone just one base away, this may be a read error. The gene calls are TRBV7-9 and TRBJ1-4; D uncertain. Germline V gives CDR1 SEHNR, CDR2 FQNEAQ (reference sequence). The CDR3 extends over 12 amino acids. CDR3 sequence: CANSLGLEKLFF. The CDR3, as DNA: TGTGCCAACAGCTTAGGGCTTGAAAAACTGTTTTTT.

The V gene is TRBV5-5, the J gene TRBJ1-2; D is perhaps TRBD1 (6 bases). V gave up 4 bases and J gave up 11 bases, with 21 bases separating them. The germline V gene has CDR1 SGHKS and CDR2 YYEKEE (reference sequence). The CDR3 runs 14 residues. CDR3 sequence: CASSPRTVGFGYTF. The CDR3 nucleotides are TGTGCCAGCAGCCCCCGGACAGTGGGCTTTGGTTACACCTTC.

Points on this clonotype: The CDR3 does not end in the conserved phenylalanine or tryptophan, so this is likely a read error. This chain connects TRBV11-2 to TRBJ2-1; 10 nucleotides agree with TRBD2. After removal of 3 bases from V and 5 bases from J, the junction contained 10 bases not matched to a gene. The germline V gene encodes CDR1 SGHAT and CDR2 FQNNGV. The CDR3 is made up of 17 amino acids. CDR3 residues: CASSLFGRTSGNNEQFL. CDR3 DNA: TGTGCCAGCAGCTTGTTCGGACGGACTAGCGGTAACAATGAGCAGTTCTTA.

With regard to this clonotype: A much larger clone differs by one base, so this may be a read error. The chain combines TRBV28 with TRBJ2-7; 7 bases line up with TRBD2. There are 12 residues in the CDR3. CDR1 and CDR2 (germline): MDHEN, SYDVKM. The ends lost 10 bases at V and 6 bases at J; junction bases unmatched: 9. The CDR3 DNA sequence: TGTGCCATCAGCCAACTAGCGCTCGAGCAGTACTTC. Its protein is CAISQLALEQYF.

This clonotype was seen a few times. This may stem from a read error, because a much larger clone lies one nucleotide away. The V gene is TRBV4-2, the J gene TRBJ2-3; D is uncertain. Germline assignment: CDR1 LGHNA and CDR2 YNFKEQ. Trimming took off 1 base at V and 3 bases at J, with 8 bases between the two ends. The CDR3 is made up of 14 amino acids. DNA for the CDR3: TGTGCCAGCAGCCAAGCCCCAGCTACAGATACGCAGTATTTT. Protein: CASSQAPATDTQYF.

This clonotype was detected only once. Because the CDR3 is missing its conserved closing phenylalanine or tryptophan, this is likely a read error. The genes are TRBV7-9 and TRBJ2-1, with TRBD2 as a possible D gene (6 bases). In germline, CDR1 is SEHNR, CDR2 FQNEAQ (reference sequence). The CDR3 loop spans 15 amino acids. DNA for the CDR3: TGTGCCAGTAGCTTAGAAGGAGGGTATCACAATGAGCAGTTCCTC. Translating gives CASSLEGGYHNEQFL.

This chain joins TRBV28 and TRBJ1-5; 8 bases fit TRBD1. CDR3 length: 16 amino acids. V lost 5 bases and J lost 2; bases outside the gene matches: 8. Per germline, CDR1 MDHEN and CDR2 SYDVKM. CDR3 sequence reads: CASSATGVWGNQPQHF. The CDR3 nucleotides are TGTGCCAGCAGTGCGACAGGGGTATGGGGCAATCAGCCCCAGCATTTT.

This clonotype was seen a single time. Because it lacks the conserved phenylalanine or tryptophan at the end, this CDR3 is likely a read error. V and J are TRBV11-2 and TRBJ1-1; unclear D gene. The germline gives CDR1 SGHAT, CDR2 FQNNGV. The CDR3 has 14 amino acids. This CDR3 is CTSNKGVGGEEAFL. The CDR3 region has the DNA TGTACCAGCAACAAAGGAGTAGGTGGGGAAGAAGCTTTCTTA.

About this clonotype itself: The junction departs from the called germline gene at one end, perhaps through a read error. The chain links TRBV11-3 to TRBJ1-1, with D perhaps matching TRBD1 (6 bases). Per the germline V gene, CDR1 is SGHNT and CDR2 is YENEEA. The CDR3 contains 16 residues. The CDR3 nucleotides read TGTACCAGCAGCGTCAGGGGCAGAGTGGGGAACACTGAAGCTTTCTTT. Residues: CTSSVRGRVGNTEAFF.

A word on this clonotype: The junction does not match germline at one end; this may be a read error. The chain recombines TRBV6-1 with TRBJ2-1; 10 bases agree with TRBD2. Germline values: CDR1 MNHNS, CDR2 SASEGT. The CDR3 contains 14 residues. The chain's CDR3 is CACSASGRDGEQFF. Written as DNA, the CDR3 is TGTGCCTGCAGTGCCAGCGGGAGGGACGGTGAACAGTTCTTC.

This clonotype has at least ten counts. This chain uses TRBV5-5 with TRBJ2-2, with 12 bases aligning to TRBD1. The CDR3 loop spans 19 amino acids. The germline gives CDR1 SGHKS, CDR2 YYEKEE (reference sequence). With 0 bases clipped from V and 6 bases from J, the junction kept 12 bases outside the gene matches. CDR3 sequence: CASSLAGTFGTGGSGELFF. CDR3 coding DNA: TGTGCCAGCAGCTTGGCTGGAACTTTCGGGACAGGGGGCTCCGGGGAGCTGTTTTTT.

This clonotype was counted a few times. This sequence joins TRBV19 and TRBJ2-1; 14 nucleotides align to TRBD2. The V and J ends lost 6 bases and 13 bases, in that order; junction bases with no gene match: 11. CDR1 is LNHDA, CDR2 SQIVND, per germline (reference sequence). The CDR3 totals 15 residues. This CDR3 is CASRNTPGLAGDQFF. The DNA for the CDR3 is TGTGCCAGTAGGAACACACCGGGACTAGCGGGAGACCAGTTCTTC.

Ten or more counts support this clonotype. V usage is TRBV7-8 and J usage is TRBJ2-1; D tentatively fits TRBD1 or TRBD2 (6 bases each). Trimming removed 3 bases from V and 0 bases from J, with 9 bases in between. Germline CDR1 SGHVS, CDR2 FQNEAQ. The CDR3 totals 15 residues. Here the CDR3 reads CASSLRGASYNEQFF. CDR3 in DNA: TGTGCCAGCAGCTTGAGGGGGGCCTCCTACAATGAGCAGTTCTTC.

This clonotype was observed a few times. The chain links TRBV29-1 to TRBJ1-1; no definite D call. The CDR3 spans 13 residues. CDR1 is SQVTM and CDR2 is ANQGSEA in the germline V gene. The CDR3 protein is CNFFSILGTEAFF. CDR3 nucleotides: TGCAACTTTTTTTCCATATTGGGGACTGAAGCTTTCTTT.